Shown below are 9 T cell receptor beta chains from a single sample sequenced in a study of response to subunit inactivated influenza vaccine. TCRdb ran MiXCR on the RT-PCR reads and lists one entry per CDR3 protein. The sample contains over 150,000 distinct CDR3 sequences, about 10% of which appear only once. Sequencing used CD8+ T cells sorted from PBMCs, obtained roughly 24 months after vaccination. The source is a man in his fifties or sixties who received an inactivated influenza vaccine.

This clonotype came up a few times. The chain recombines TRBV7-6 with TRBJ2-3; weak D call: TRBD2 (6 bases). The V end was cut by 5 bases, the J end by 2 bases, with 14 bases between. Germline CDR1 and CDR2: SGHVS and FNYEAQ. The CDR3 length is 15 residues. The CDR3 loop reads CASSPGLYTTDTQYF. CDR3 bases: TGTGCCAGCAGCCCGGGACTTTACACCACAGATACGCAGTATTTT. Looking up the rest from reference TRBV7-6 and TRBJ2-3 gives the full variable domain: GAGVSQSPRYKVTKRGQDVALRCDPISGHVSLYWYRQALGQGPEFLTYFNYEAQQDKSGLPNDRFSAERPEGSISTLTIQRTEQRDSAMYRCASSPGLYTTDTQYFGPGTRLTVL.

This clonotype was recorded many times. The CDR3 DNA reads as TGTGCCAGCAGTTGGGCTAGCGGTGCGAACACCGGGGAGCTGTTTTTT. Its translation: CASSWASGANTGELFF. The chain links TRBV6-5 to TRBJ2-2; 7 bases agree with TRBD2. V trimming: 4 bases; J trimming: 0 bases; junction bases outside the gene matches: 5. The CDR3 covers 16 residues. Germline V gene sequence: CDR1 MNHEY, CDR2 SVGAGI.

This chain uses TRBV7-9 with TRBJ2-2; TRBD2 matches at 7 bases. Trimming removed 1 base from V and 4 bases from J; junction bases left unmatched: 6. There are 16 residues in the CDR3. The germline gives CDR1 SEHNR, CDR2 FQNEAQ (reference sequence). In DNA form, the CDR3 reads TGTGCCAGCAGCTTAGTGGCGGGAGCCATCACCGGGGAGCTGTTTTTT. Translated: CASSLVAGAITGELFF.

CDR3: CASSLVLGEQFF. For the CDR3, the DNA is TGCGCCAGCAGCTTGGTCTTGGGTGAGCAGTTCTTC. The chain uses TRBV5-1 and TRBJ2-1; D is ambiguous. CDR3 size: 12 residues. Germline CDR1 is SGHRS and CDR2 is YFSETQ. Trimming removed 0 bases from V and 9 bases from J, with 7 bases in between.

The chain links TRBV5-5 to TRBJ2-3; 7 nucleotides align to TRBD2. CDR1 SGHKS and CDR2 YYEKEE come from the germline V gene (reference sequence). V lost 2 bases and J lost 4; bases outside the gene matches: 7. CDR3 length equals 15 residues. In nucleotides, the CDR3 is TGTGCCAGCAGCTTCGAGGGAGGGATAGCAGATACGCAGTATTTT. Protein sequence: CASSFEGGIADTQYF.

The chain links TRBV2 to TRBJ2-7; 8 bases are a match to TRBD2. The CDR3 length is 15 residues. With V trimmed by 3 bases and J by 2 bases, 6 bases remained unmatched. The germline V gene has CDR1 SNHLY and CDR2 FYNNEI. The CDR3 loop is CASSDLREAAYEQYF. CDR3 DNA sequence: TGTGCCAGCAGTGATTTGCGGGAGGCCGCCTACGAGCAGTACTTC.

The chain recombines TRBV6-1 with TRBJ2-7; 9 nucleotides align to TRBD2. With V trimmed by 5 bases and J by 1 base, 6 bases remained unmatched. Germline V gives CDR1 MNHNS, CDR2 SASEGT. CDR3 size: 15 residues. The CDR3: CASSRLAGESYEQYF. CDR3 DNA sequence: TGTGCCAGCAGTAGATTAGCGGGAGAGTCCTACGAGCAGTACTTC.

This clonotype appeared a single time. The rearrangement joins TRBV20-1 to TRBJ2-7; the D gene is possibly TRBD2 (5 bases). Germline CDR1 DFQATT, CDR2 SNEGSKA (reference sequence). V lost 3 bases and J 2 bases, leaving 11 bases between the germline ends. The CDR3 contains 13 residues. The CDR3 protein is CSASEREPYEQYF. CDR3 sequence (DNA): TGCAGTGCTAGTGAACGGGAACCCTACGAGCAGTACTTC.

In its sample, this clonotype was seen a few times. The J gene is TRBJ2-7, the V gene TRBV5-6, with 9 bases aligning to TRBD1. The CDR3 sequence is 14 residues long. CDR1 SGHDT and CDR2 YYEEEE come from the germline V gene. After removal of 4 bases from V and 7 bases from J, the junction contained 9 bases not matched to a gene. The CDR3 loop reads CASSVRTGAVEQYF. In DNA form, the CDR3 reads TGTGCCAGCAGCGTTAGGACAGGGGCGGTGGAGCAGTACTTC. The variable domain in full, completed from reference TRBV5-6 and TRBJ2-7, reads DAGVTQSPTHLIKTRGQQVTLRCSPKSGHDTVSWYQQALGQGPQFIFQYYEEEERQRGNFPDRFSGHQFPNYSSELNVNALLLGDSALYLCASSVRTGAVEQYFGPGTRLTVT.